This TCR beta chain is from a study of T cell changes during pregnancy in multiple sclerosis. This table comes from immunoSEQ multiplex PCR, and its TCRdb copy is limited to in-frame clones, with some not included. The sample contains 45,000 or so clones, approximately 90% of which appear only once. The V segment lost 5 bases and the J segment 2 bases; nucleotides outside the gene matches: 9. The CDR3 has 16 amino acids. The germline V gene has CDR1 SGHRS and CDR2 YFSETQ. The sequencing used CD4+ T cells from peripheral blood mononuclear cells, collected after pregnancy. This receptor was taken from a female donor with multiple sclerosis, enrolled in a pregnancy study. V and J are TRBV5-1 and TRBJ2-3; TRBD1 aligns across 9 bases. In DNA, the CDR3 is TGCGCCAGCAGTCCTATGGGACAGGGCTACACAGATACGCAGTATTTT. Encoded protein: CASSPMGQGYTDTQYF. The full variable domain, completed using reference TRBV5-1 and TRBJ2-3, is KAGVTQTPRYLIKTRGQQVTLSCSPISGHRSVSWYQQTPGQGLQFLFEYFSETQRNKGNFPGRFSGRQFSNSRSEMNVSTLELGDSALYLCASSPMGQGYTDTQYFGPGTRLTVL.